A single sample gave rise to the 32 T cell receptor beta chains below, sequenced in a study of T cells in Graves' hyperthyroidism and ophthalmopathy. The TCR beta CDR3 regions underwent amplification using RNA transcripts as the source. Using the HTBI primer set, a first-round RT-PCR was run on the TCR CDR3. TCRdb recomputed calls from the multiplex PCR reads with MiXCR, one row per CDR3 protein. The table has about 250,000 distinct CDR3 sequences, 15% seen once; the top ten hold over 30%. The sample was blood. The receptor source for this set is a woman between 45 and 65 years old with Graves' hyperthyroidism that later progressed to Graves' ophthalmopathy.

The sample holds many counts of this clonotype. The chain is built from TRBV28 and TRBJ1-2; no clear D. Per the germline V gene, CDR1 is MDHEN and CDR2 is SYDVKM. The CDR3 loop spans 13 amino acids. V was pared by 5 bases and J by 8 bases, with 15 bases between. The CDR3 region has the DNA TGTGCCAGCAGTGGCCCCTCAAGGAGAGGCTACACCTTC. Encoded protein: CASSGPSRRGYTF.

This clonotype was picked up many times. J is TRBJ2-1 and V is TRBV19; 9 nucleotides line up with TRBD2. Germline-derived CDR1 and CDR2 are LNHDA and SQIVND (reference sequence). This CDR3 is built from 15 residues. With 7 bases clipped from V and 9 bases from J, the junction kept 13 bases outside the gene matches. The CDR3 sequence is CASTLVSSGTGEQFF. CDR3 in DNA: TGTGCCAGTACCCTCGTGTCTAGCGGGACTGGTGAGCAGTTCTTC.

This clonotype was detected only once. The chain joins TRBV2 to TRBJ2-5; D is possibly TRBD2 (6 bases). The CDR3 has 15 residues. CDR1 and CDR2 from the germline V gene are SNHLY and FYNNEI. The V end was cut by 0 bases, the J end by 5 bases, with 13 bases between. The CDR3 region is CASSEATLGGETQYF. In nucleotides, the CDR3 is TGTGCCAGCAGTGAAGCGACACTAGGAGGGGAGACCCAGTACTTC.

This clonotype was picked up many times. This chain uses TRBV7-2 with TRBJ1-2; 8 nucleotides match TRBD1. The J segment lost 6 bases and the V segment lost 5 bases, leaving 8 bases of the junction unmatched. Germline V lookup: CDR1 SGHTA, CDR2 FQGNSA. The CDR3 spans 14 residues. In nucleotides, the CDR3 is TGTGCCAGCAGCCCCCCCGGACAGGGAGATGGCTACACCTTC. Translating it yields CASSPPGQGDGYTF.

At least ten counts were recorded for this clonotype. V usage is TRBV20-1 and J usage is TRBJ2-7; D call uncertain. Germline lookup yields CDR1 DFQATT and CDR2 SNEGSKA (reference sequence). This CDR3 contains 14 residues. V lost 4 bases to trimming and J lost 9 bases, with 22 bases between them. The CDR3 DNA reads TGCAGTGCTAACTTCGATAGTCCTGTAGGTGGGCAGTACTTC. This sequence encodes CSANFDSPVGGQYF.

The chain combines TRBV19 with TRBJ1-5, with TRBD1 matching 7 bases. Per germline, CDR1 LNHDA and CDR2 SQIVND (reference sequence). This CDR3 comprises 12 residues. The CDR3 loop reads CATGDQGQPQHF. CDR3 DNA: TGTGCTACAGGGGACCAGGGGCAGCCCCAGCATTTT.

This clonotype was recorded at least ten times. This rearrangement joins TRBV18 to TRBJ1-2; D uncertain. CDR3 length equals 13 residues. Germline CDR1 KGHSH, CDR2 LQKENI. With 2 bases removed from V and 4 bases from J, the gap between germline ends came to 8 bases. CDR3 in amino acids: CASSPGSFYGYTF. CDR3 coding DNA: TGTGCCAGCTCACCAGGCAGCTTCTATGGCTACACCTTC.

This clonotype was counted a few times. Since a much larger clone is just one base distant, this may be a read error. The gene calls are TRBV28 and TRBJ2-3; D possibly corresponds to TRBD1 (5 bases). This CDR3 has 14 residues. The germline V gene has CDR1 MDHEN and CDR2 SYDVKM. V lost 2 bases, J lost 6 bases, and 12 bases lay in between. The CDR3 region is CASSLGASGDTQYF. The CDR3 DNA reads as TGTGCCAGCAGTTTAGGGGCCTCGGGTGATACGCAGTATTTT.

This clonotype has just a few counts. A much larger clonotype is one base distant, so this may be a read error. V is TRBV24-1 and J is TRBJ2-7; D could derive from TRBD1 or TRBD2 (7 bases each). Germline V CDR1 and CDR2: KGHDR, SFDVKD. The CDR3 loop spans 13 amino acids. The V end was cut by 7 bases, the J end by 2 bases, with 11 bases between. In nucleotides, the CDR3 is TGTGCCACCAGGGCAGGGGGGGCCTACGAGCAGTACTTC. Protein product: CATRAGGAYEQYF.

This clonotype was recorded many times. This chain links TRBV18 with TRBJ2-7; 12 nucleotides line up with TRBD1. J lost 5 bases, V lost 1 base, and 3 bases had no gene match. The length of the CDR3 is 15 residues. Germline V lookup: CDR1 KGHSH, CDR2 LQKENI. Here the CDR3 reads CASSPQGQGAHEQYF. The CDR3 DNA reads TGTGCCAGCTCACCACAGGGACAGGGGGCCCACGAGCAGTACTTC.

This clonotype was picked up many times. The chain employs TRBV11-2 and TRBJ2-2, with 9 bases aligning to TRBD2. CDR1 and CDR2 from the germline V gene are SGHAT and FQNNGV. The CDR3 spans 16 residues. After removal of 5 bases from V and 5 bases from J, the junction contained 9 bases not matched to a gene. The CDR3 nucleotides are TGTGCCAGCAGCCCCCGTAGCGGGAGATGGACCGGGGAGCTGTTTTTT. It yields the protein CASSPRSGRWTGELFF.

This clonotype was observed many times. V gene TRBV2 combines with J gene TRBJ1-2; no reliable D call. Between the trimmed V and J ends, which lost 1 base and 2 bases, there was a span of 8 bases. This CDR3 is 14 amino acids long. CDR1 SNHLY and CDR2 FYNNEI come from the germline V gene. The CDR3: CASSEEGTNYGYTF. Here the CDR3 DNA reads TGTGCCAGCAGTGAAGAGGGCACCAACTATGGCTACACCTTC. The full variable domain, with the rest looked up from reference TRBV2 and TRBJ1-2, is EPEVTQTPSHQVTQMGQEVILRCVPISNHLYFYWYRQILGQKVEFLVSFYNNEISEKSEIFDDQFSVERPDGSNFTLKIRSTKLEDSAMYFCASSEEGTNYGYTFGSGTRLTVV.

The sample holds many counts of this clonotype. The chain couples TRBV6-1 to TRBJ1-1; D perhaps matches TRBD1 (6 bases). This CDR3 is built from 13 residues. The V and J ends lost 6 bases and 1 base respectively, with 9 bases between them. CDR1 and CDR2 from the germline V gene are MNHNS and SASEGT. CDR3 protein: CASRETGNTEAFF. CDR3 nucleotides: TGTGCCAGCAGAGAGACAGGGAACACTGAAGCTTTCTTT.

This clonotype has a count of ten or more. The chain is built from TRBV18 and TRBJ2-3, with a possible D match to TRBD2 (6 bases). The CDR3 sequence is 13 residues long. V lost 6 bases and J lost 4, with 11 bases in between. Germline V gene sequence: CDR1 KGHSH, CDR2 LQKENI. CDR3 region: CASSFGSADTQYF. In DNA, the CDR3 is TGTGCCAGCTCGTTCGGGAGTGCAGATACGCAGTATTTT.

The rearrangement uses TRBV4-1 and TRBJ2-3; 7 nucleotides align to TRBD2. The CDR3 is 16 residues long. The germline V gene encodes CDR1 MGHRA and CDR2 YSYEKL. Trimming cost V 5 bases and J 3 bases; bases outside gene matches: 11. The DNA of the CDR3 is TGCGCCAGCAGCAGCTTAGGCGGGAGCATGACAGATACGCAGTATTTT. Amino acids: CASSSLGGSMTDTQYF.

This clonotype was counted at least ten times. This rearrangement joins TRBV10-3 to TRBJ1-5; D unresolved. CDR3 length equals 13 residues. Germline values: CDR1 ENHRY, CDR2 SYGVKD. V was clipped by 2 bases and J by 3 bases, with 5 bases between them. The CDR3 DNA sequence: TGTGCCATCAGTGAGGGGTTCAATCAGCCCCAGCATTTT. Protein product: CAISEGFNQPQHF.

In this sample, this clonotype turned up a few times. The V gene is TRBV24-1, the J gene TRBJ2-3; 7 positions match TRBD2. CDR3 length: 15 amino acids. Per the germline V gene, CDR1 is KGHDR and CDR2 is SFDVKD. With 2 bases clipped from V and 6 bases from J, the junction kept 7 bases outside the gene matches. CDR3 loop: CATSDWGGEGDTQYF. CDR3 in DNA: TGTGCCACCAGTGATTGGGGAGGGGAGGGGGATACGCAGTATTTT.

This clonotype was detected only a few times. The junction departs from the called germline gene at one end, perhaps through a read error. This chain links TRBV20-1 with TRBJ2-5; D is uncertain. Germline-derived CDR1 and CDR2 are DFQATT and SNEGSKA (reference sequence). This CDR3 comprises 13 residues. This chain's CDR3 is CSVRILAEETQYF. DNA of the CDR3: TGCAGTGTTAGAATCTTGGCGGAGGAGACCCAGTACTTC.

In this sample, this clonotype turned up many times. The rearrangement joins TRBV28 to TRBJ1-1; no firm D call. V was pared by 6 bases and J by 1 base, with 12 bases between. This CDR3 contains 14 residues. Germline CDR1 reads MDHEN; CDR2 reads SYDVKM. The CDR3 here is CASSPEEPNTEAFF. The CDR3 DNA sequence: TGTGCCAGCAGCCCTGAGGAGCCGAACACTGAAGCTTTCTTT. The variable domain in full, with the rest retrieved from reference TRBV28 and TRBJ1-1, is DVKVTQSSRYLVKRTGEKVFLECVQDMDHENMFWYRQDPGLGLRLIYFSYDVKMKEKGDIPEGYSVSREKKERFSLILESASTNQTSMYLCASSPEEPNTEAFFGQGTRLTVV.

This clonotype was picked up many times. The J gene is TRBJ1-1, the V gene TRBV6-1; a possible D gene is TRBD1 (6 bases). Trimming stripped 5 bases from V and 0 bases from J, with 13 bases between. Germline V gene lookup returns CDR1 MNHNS and CDR2 SASEGT. The CDR3 has 15 amino acids. CDR3 DNA sequence: TGTGCCAGCAGTAGAAACAGGGCTTTGAACACTGAAGCTTTCTTT. Its translation: CASSRNRALNTEAFF.

This clonotype was counted many times. The chain joins TRBV27 to TRBJ1-5; no firm D call. Germline loops: CDR1 MNHEY, CDR2 SMNVEV (reference sequence). This CDR3 contains 13 residues. V was shortened by 3 bases and J by 7 bases, with 10 bases between the two germline ends. The CDR3 is CASSFGERQPQHF. The CDR3 DNA reads as TGTGCCAGCAGTTTCGGCGAACGGCAGCCCCAGCATTTT.

The chain carries TRBV3-1 and TRBJ1-5, with TRBD1 matching over 7 bases. The CDR3 totals 15 residues. Germline CDR1 LGHDT, CDR2 YNNKEL (reference sequence). Unmatched junction bases numbered 7, after V lost 1 base and J lost 7 bases. The CDR3 loop is CASSQGGGGGQPQHF. In nucleotides, the CDR3 is TGTGCCAGCAGCCAAGGAGGAGGGGGCGGGCAGCCCCAGCATTTT.

V is TRBV5-6 and J is TRBJ2-2; 9 nucleotides agree with TRBD1. Germline CDR1 and CDR2: SGHDT and YYEEEE. V gave up 5 bases and J gave up 5 bases; unmatched junction bases: 16. The CDR3 extends over 18 amino acids. The CDR3 protein is CASRHRPGTGKLTGELFF. As DNA, the CDR3 is TGTGCCAGCAGGCATCGACCTGGGACAGGGAAGTTGACCGGGGAGCTGTTTTTT.

This clonotype was found many times. V usage is TRBV2 and J usage is TRBJ2-1; 7 bases align to TRBD1. CDR1 is SNHLY, CDR2 FYNNEI, per germline. CDR3 length: 17 amino acids. J gave up 3 bases and V 8 bases, and 16 bases lay outside the gene matches. The CDR3 region has the DNA TGTGCCAGCGCACTTCTTTCCGGGACAGATTACTACAATGAGCAGTTCTTC. It encodes CASALLSGTDYYNEQFF.

Ten or more counts support this clonotype. The CDR3 spells CASSLTGQDNQPQHF. CDR3 coding DNA: TGCGCCAGCAGCTTGACCGGACAGGACAATCAGCCCCAGCATTTT. V gene TRBV5-1 combines with J gene TRBJ1-5; 7 bases align to TRBD1. Germline V gene data show CDR1 as SGHRS and CDR2 as YFSETQ. With V trimmed by 1 base and J by 3 bases, 4 bases remained unmatched. The CDR3 covers 15 residues.

The rearrangement links TRBV3-1 to TRBJ2-7, with D unresolved. The CDR3 consists of 16 residues. Germline V gives CDR1 LGHDT, CDR2 YNNKEL (reference sequence). V lost 0 bases to trimming and J lost 7 bases, with 19 bases between them. CDR3 in amino acids: CASSQDSLLDLREQYF. Here the CDR3 DNA reads TGTGCCAGCAGCCAAGATTCCCTGCTAGACCTCAGAGAGCAGTACTTC.

This clonotype was seen many times. The chain links TRBV5-1 to TRBJ1-5; D is undetermined. CDR3 length equals 15 residues. Germline-derived CDR1 and CDR2 are SGHRS and YFSETQ. V was shortened by 1 base and J by 0 bases, with 8 bases between the two germline ends. CDR3 coding DNA: TGCGCCAGCAGCTTGTCTGGGGATAGCAATCAGCCCCAGCATTTT. As protein: CASSLSGDSNQPQHF.

The gene calls are TRBV20-1 and TRBJ1-1; D gene ambiguous. V was pared by 1 base and J by 8 bases, with 17 bases between. This CDR3 is 14 amino acids long. Germline V lookup: CDR1 DFQATT, CDR2 SNEGSKA (reference sequence). The CDR3 DNA is TGCAGTGCTAGAGTTTTGACGGCGGATAGGGAAGCTTTCTTT. This translates into CSARVLTADREAFF.

There are many counts of this clonotype. This chain joins TRBV18 and TRBJ2-2, with D uncertain. This CDR3 region has 14 residues. V dropped 4 bases and J dropped 1 base, with 7 bases sitting between them. Germline assignment: CDR1 KGHSH and CDR2 LQKENI. In DNA, the CDR3 is TGTGCCAGCTCACTTACCAGGAACACCGGGGAGCTGTTTTTT. Translating gives CASSLTRNTGELFF. The full variable domain, rest sourced from reference TRBV18 and TRBJ2-2, is NAGVMQNPRHLVRRRGQEARLRCSPMKGHSHVYWYRQLPEEGLKFMVYLQKENIIDESGMPKERFSAEFPKEGPSILRIQQVVRGDSAAYFCASSLTRNTGELFFGEGSRLTVL.

The gene calls are TRBV10-3 and TRBJ1-2; TRBD1 might be the D (5 bases). The CDR3 length is 13 residues. Trimming left V 0 bases short and J 6 bases short, with 8 bases between. The germline V gene encodes CDR1 ENHRY and CDR2 SYGVKD. The DNA of the CDR3 is TGTGCCATCAGTGAGTCGGGCAGGGATGGCTACACCTTC. This sequence encodes CAISESGRDGYTF.

The chain has TRBV2 and TRBJ1-2, with a tentative D call TRBD1 (5 bases). Germline CDR1 is SNHLY and CDR2 is FYNNEI. The CDR3 runs 17 residues. V shed 0 bases and J shed 2 bases, with 16 bases lying between them. DNA for the CDR3: TGTGCCAGCAGTGAAGCGCCACTTTGGGACGTCAACTATGGCTACACCTTC. This gives the protein CASSEAPLWDVNYGYTF.

This clonotype appeared many times. V and J are TRBV28 and TRBJ1-1; D ambiguous. The CDR3 totals 14 residues. Trimming stripped 5 bases from V and 1 base from J, with 11 bases between. In germline, CDR1 is MDHEN, CDR2 SYDVKM. CDR3: CASSLHTSNTEAFF. The CDR3, as DNA: TGTGCCAGCAGTCTCCATACATCGAACACTGAAGCTTTCTTT. Full variable domain (missing parts from reference TRBV28 and TRBJ1-1): DVKVTQSSRYLVKRTGEKVFLECVQDMDHENMFWYRQDPGLGLRLIYFSYDVKMKEKGDIPEGYSVSREKKERFSLILESASTNQTSMYLCASSLHTSNTEAFFGQGTRLTVV.